This is a list of T cell receptor beta chains from one sample in a study of cytomegalovirus exposure and HLA in healthy donors. Using immunoSEQ multiplex PCR, the repertoire was profiled, and TCRdb retains in-frame clones only, with some absent. The table has approximately 97,000 clones, roughly three fifths seen once; the top ten hold about 4.5%. The specimen sequenced was PBMCs. These receptors were obtained from a human donor in good health. The CDR3 runs from the conserved cysteine through the conserved F or W. The order of the fields is CDR3 length, V gene, J gene, CDR3 protein.

length: 16; V: TRBV6-5; J: TRBJ2-2; CDR3: CASSYLAGASTGELFF
length: 16; V: TRBV7-3; J: TRBJ2-1; CDR3: CASSLTGQGSSNEQFF
length: 15; V: TRBV7-9; J: TRBJ2-1; CDR3: CASSYTGATYNEQFF
length: 13; V: TRBV5-8; J: TRBJ1-5; CDR3: CASTRDRGEPQHF
length: 14; V: TRBV9; J: TRBJ2-1; CDR3: CASSENRGFGEQFF
length: 15; V: TRBV30; J: TRBJ2-3; CDR3: CAWSRGGTSTDTQYF
length: 19; V: TRBV30; J: TRBJ2-2; CDR3: CAWNVREREGQGRTGELFF
length: 15; V: TRBV6-5; J: TRBJ2-7; CDR3: CASRLAGTSAYEQYF
length: 15; V: TRBV9; J: TRBJ2-1; CDR3: CASSDSGRDNNEQFF
length: 13; V: TRBV14; J: TRBJ1-6; CDR3: CASSQEYNSPLHF
length: 17; V: TRBV1; J: TRBJ2-4; CDR3: CTSSQAGDRGLRNIQYF
length: 16; V: TRBV5-1; J: TRBJ2-7; CDR3: CASSPGYDRVYEEQYF
length: 22; V: TRBV30; J: TRBJ2-7; CDR3: CAWSVGPTPGLAGVLGFYEQYF
length: 15; V: TRBV9; J: TRBJ2-1; CDR3: CASSVEAASYNEQFF
length: 13; V: TRBV30; J: TRBJ2-7; CDR3: CAWNWADSYEQYF
length: 18; V: TRBV7-3; J: TRBJ1-5; CDR3: CASSLMSGTGDSNQPQHF
length: 14; V: TRBV19; J: TRBJ1-5; CDR3: CASKRQGGNQPQHF
length: 14; V: TRBV7-6; J: TRBJ1-1; CDR3: CASSAGQGDTEAFF
length: 12; V: TRBV19; J: TRBJ1-5; CDR3: CASSDRNQPQHF
length: 12; V: TRBV2; J: TRBJ2-4; CDR3: CASRDSGPFQYF
length: 15; V: TRBV25-1; J: TRBJ2-1; CDR3: CASSGWRSSYNEQFF
length: 15; V: TRBV11-2; J: TRBJ2-2; CDR3: CASSLSGVLAGELFF
length: 15; V: TRBV9; J: TRBJ2-1; CDR3: CASSVAVSSYNEQFF
length: 14; V: TRBV2; J: TRBJ2-7; CDR3: CASSDRDSFYEQYF
length: 14; V: TRBV6-1; J: TRBJ2-2; CDR3: CASSELQGGGELFF
length: 16; V: TRBV7-9; J: TRBJ2-3; CDR3: CASTDIAQARTDTQYF
length: 13; V: TRBV25-1; J: TRBJ1-1; CDR3: CASSRAGGTEAFF
length: 12; V: TRBV28; J: TRBJ2-2; CDR3: CASSLYGGELFF
length: 14; V: TRBV4-2; J: TRBJ1-1; CDR3: CASSQVWQTPEAFF
length: 18; V: TRBV2; J: TRBJ2-3; CDR3: CASSTGTSGFGDTDTQYF
length: 14; V: TRBV19; J: TRBJ1-2; CDR3: CASSTNKGLGGYTF
length: 15; V: TRBV19; J: TRBJ2-7; CDR3: CASSPGLAGPGEQYF
length: 14; V: TRBV30; J: TRBJ2-1; CDR3: CAWSEAVNYNEQFF
length: 15; V: TRBV28; J: TRBJ2-7; CDR3: CASSLPPGVPYEQYF
length: 14; V: TRBV4-1; J: TRBJ1-2; CDR3: CASSQETTVSGYTF
length: 18; V: TRBV19; J: TRBJ2-2; CDR3: CASRNDLASAANTGELFF
length: 14; V: TRBV9; J: TRBJ1-1; CDR3: CASSVEGMNTEAFF
length: 16; V: TRBV19; J: TRBJ2-1; CDR3: CASSPDAGGSYNEQFF
length: 11; V: TRBV30; J: TRBJ2-3; CDR3: CAGTEGDTQYF
length: 16; V: TRBV5-8; J: TRBJ1-2; CDR3: CASSSGRGEYNYGYTF
length: 14; V: TRBV6-5; J: TRBJ2-7; CDR3: CASTQGGLAGLQYF
length: 13; V: TRBV6-6; J: TRBJ1-4; CDR3: CASSYRQPEELFF
length: 17; V: TRBV5-6; J: TRBJ2-5; CDR3: CASTALGGGGLQETQYF
length: 15; V: TRBV7-9; J: TRBJ2-5; CDR3: CASSPPDQGQETQYF
length: 19; V: TRBV28; J: TRBJ1-5; CDR3: CASSYRVLIPAYSNQPQHF
length: 13; V: TRBV6-5; J: TRBJ2-3; CDR3: CAAGGGSTDTQYF
length: 15; V: TRBV4-1; J: TRBJ1-4; CDR3: CASSRTGIVREKLFF